This entry lists 16 T cell receptor beta chains sequenced from one sample in a study of patients and donors after allogeneic stem cell transplantation. TCRdb re-called the RT-PCR reads through MiXCR, storing one row per CDR3 protein. This sample has about 57,000 distinct CDR3 sequences, with about an eighth found just once. Sequencing was performed on blood, either unsorted or a sorted T cell fraction (not recorded which). The receptors stem from a human donor who was either an allogeneic HSCT recipient or a stem cell or donor lymphocyte infusion donor (not recorded which). It is not recorded whose cells these are; they may come from a transplant donor.

The table lists this clonotype with many counts. V and J are TRBV5-1 and TRBJ1-1, with 7 bases lining up with TRBD1. Germline V gives CDR1 SGHRS, CDR2 YFSETQ. The CDR3 covers 15 residues. The V gene end was trimmed by 0 bases and the J gene end by 4 bases; junction bases not matched to a gene: 6. The CDR3 protein is CASSLAAQGGTEAFF. The DNA of the CDR3 is TGCGCCAGCAGCTTGGCCGCGCAGGGGGGCACTGAAGCTTTCTTT.

The V gene is TRBV20-1, the J gene TRBJ2-7; TRBD2 matches 9 bases. Trimming took 0 bases from V and 3 from J; bases not matched to a gene: 9. The CDR3 has 16 residues. Germline CDR1 and CDR2: DFQATT and SNEGSKA (reference sequence). The CDR3 loop reads CSARDLDSGRVYEQYF. The CDR3 DNA sequence: TGCAGTGCTAGAGATCTAGATAGCGGGAGAGTCTACGAGCAGTACTTC.

V and J are TRBV15 and TRBJ1-3, with D uncertain. Per germline, CDR1 LNHNV and CDR2 YYDKDF (reference sequence). V was pared by 3 bases and J by 0 bases, with 21 bases between. The CDR3 spans 19 residues. The CDR3 coding sequence is TGTGCCACCAGCAGCCTATTGATGAGCCTACCAACCTCTGGAAACACCATATATTTT. This sequence encodes CATSSLLMSLPTSGNTIYF.

The table lists this clonotype with a few counts. The chain recombines TRBV7-6 with TRBJ2-3, with a weak D call TRBD2 (6 bases). V dropped 4 bases and J dropped 4 bases, with 21 bases sitting between them. The germline CDR1 and CDR2 sequences are SGHVS and FNYEAQ. The CDR3 is 17 residues long. Here the CDR3 reads CASSSGPGAYWADTQYF. In DNA form, the CDR3 reads TGTGCCAGCAGCTCCGGCCCGGGAGCGTATTGGGCAGATACGCAGTATTTT.

This clonotype was detected many times. J is TRBJ2-1 and V is TRBV10-3; 7 bases map to TRBD1. In germline, CDR1 is ENHRY, CDR2 SYGVKD. The V segment lost 0 bases and the J segment 4 bases; nucleotides outside the gene matches: 12. This CDR3 is built from 18 residues. CDR3 coding DNA: TGTGCCATCAGTGAGTCGAACCCCCCAGCAGGGGGATACAATGAGCAGTTCTTC. Its translation: CAISESNPPAGGYNEQFF.

In its sample, this clonotype was seen a few times. The rearrangement joins TRBV3-1 to TRBJ2-7; weak D call: TRBD1 (6 bases). V was clipped by 1 base and J by 2 bases, with 15 bases between them. CDR3 length equals 16 residues. Germline assignment: CDR1 LGHDT and CDR2 YNNKEL (reference sequence). The CDR3 spells CASSQAGQPLTYEQYF. The DNA of the CDR3 is TGTGCCAGCAGCCAAGCCGGACAGCCCCTGACCTACGAGCAGTACTTC.

The chain combines TRBV2 with TRBJ2-1; unclear D gene. The germline gives CDR1 SNHLY, CDR2 FYNNEI. Trimming shortened V by 8 bases and J by 10 bases, and 9 bases separated the two germline ends. The CDR3 runs 10 residues. CDR3 protein: CASPTFEQFF. DNA of the CDR3: TGTGCCAGCCCCACTTTCGAGCAGTTCTTC. Together with reference TRBV2 and TRBJ2-1, the CDR3 gives the full variable domain: EPEVTQTPSHQVTQMGQEVILRCVPISNHLYFYWYRQILGQKVEFLVSFYNNEISEKSEIFDDQFSVERPDGSNFTLKIRSTKLEDSAMYFCASPTFEQFFGPGTRLTVL.

The J gene is TRBJ2-1, the V gene TRBV9, with 7 nucleotides matching TRBD2. Per the germline V gene, CDR1 is SGDLS and CDR2 is YYNGEE. The J segment lost 6 bases and the V segment lost 4 bases, leaving 13 bases of the junction unmatched. This CDR3 has 16 amino acids. The CDR3 sequence: CASSIIPGLPLNEQFF. CDR3 sequence (DNA): TGTGCCAGCAGCATTATACCGGGACTACCGCTCAATGAGCAGTTCTTC.

This clonotype was detected a few times. V is TRBV5-6 and J is TRBJ1-2; TRBD1 is a possible D gene (5 bases). Germline V CDR1 and CDR2: SGHDT, YYEEEE. V was cut by 2 bases and J by 0 bases, with 14 bases left in between. CDR3 size: 16 residues. The chain's CDR3 is CASSFSEGAPNYGYTF. The CDR3 coding sequence is TGTGCCAGCAGCTTCTCAGAAGGGGCTCCTAACTATGGCTACACCTTC.

Only a few counts were recorded for this clonotype. This chain connects TRBV27 to TRBJ2-2; 10 positions match TRBD1. The CDR3 sequence is 16 residues long. CDR1 and CDR2 from the germline V gene are MNHEY and SMNVEV (reference sequence). V was clipped by 7 bases and J by 7 bases; unmatched bases: 12. CDR3 nucleotide sequence: TGTGCCAGCACCCCCTGGGGACAGGGGATTTTCGGGGAGCTGTTTTTT. Translating it yields CASTPWGQGIFGELFF.

The J gene is TRBJ2-4, the V gene TRBV18; no clear D gene. CDR1 is KGHSH, CDR2 LQKENI, per germline. This CDR3 has 14 amino acids. With 0 bases removed from V and 9 bases from J, the gap between germline ends came to 12 bases. The CDR3 nucleotides are TGTGCCAGCTCACCACCGGCAGGAGAGAGCATTCAGTACTTC. Translated, it gives CASSPPAGESIQYF.

The V and J genes are TRBV13 and TRBJ2-2; 8 bases line up with TRBD2. From germline, CDR1 is PRHDT and CDR2 FYEKMQ (reference sequence). Trimming removed 0 bases from V and 4 bases from J; junction bases left unmatched: 10. The CDR3 totals 18 residues. CDR3 residues: CASSLGTSGTGGTGELFF. In DNA, the CDR3 is TGTGCCAGCAGCTTAGGTACTAGCGGAACAGGCGGCACCGGGGAGCTGTTTTTT.

The chain has TRBV12-3 or TRBV12-4 and TRBJ1-3; D unclear. The ends were cut back, 3 bases at V and 4 bases at J, with 16 bases in the middle. CDR3 length: 16 residues. Here the CDR3 DNA reads TGTGCCAGCAGTTTTGCGAAACAGACCCCAGGAAACACCATATATTTT. It specifies CASSFAKQTPGNTIYF.

This clonotype has only a few counts. The junction and the germline gene differ at one end; a read error may be behind it. This chain links TRBV7-7 with TRBJ2-2, with TRBD1 matching over 7 bases. This CDR3 region has 15 residues. Germline CDR1 SSHAT, CDR2 FNYEAQ (reference sequence). The CDR3 region is CASSFEAGGAGELFF. CDR3 DNA: TGTGCTAGCAGCTTCGAGGCAGGGGGTGCCGGGGAGCTGTTTTTT.

The V gene is TRBV6-5, the J gene TRBJ2-2; either TRBD1 or TRBD2 may supply D (6 bases each). CDR1 MNHEY and CDR2 SVGAGI come from the germline V gene. This CDR3 spans 15 amino acids. V gave up 2 bases and J gave up 6 bases, with 13 bases separating them. CDR3 DNA sequence: TGTGCCAGCAGTTACGAGCGGAGGGGGTCCGGGGAGCTGTTTTTT. This encodes CASSYERRGSGELFF.

This clonotype was seen at least ten times. The V and J genes are TRBV6-5 and TRBJ1-5, with no clear D. CDR3 length equals 14 residues. Germline assignment: CDR1 MNHEY and CDR2 SVGAGI. V was clipped by 6 bases and J by 2 bases, with 11 bases between them. The CDR3 coding sequence is TGTGCCAGCAGGGTGAAGGGTGGCAATCAGCCCCAGCATTTT. Protein product: CASRVKGGNQPQHF.